Each of the 10 T cell receptor beta chains below was sequenced from the same sample in a study of T cell changes during pregnancy in multiple sclerosis (dated by TCRdb to about 2019). The method was the immunoSEQ multiplex PCR assay. TCRdb retrieved this table from immuneACCESS and kept in-frame rearrangements only. Not all clones are present; in checked studies, unresolved V genes account for under half, and no reason is known for the remainder. The sample table contains approximately 47,000 clones; only one count was recorded for around 90% of them. Roughly 2% of the sample lies in the top ten. This specimen consisted of peripheral blood, obtained in the first trimester of pregnancy. The receptor source for this set is a female donor with multiple sclerosis, enrolled in a pregnancy study.

J is TRBJ2-3 and V is TRBV2, with unresolved D. The CDR3 is 13 residues long. Between the trimmed V and J ends, which lost 3 bases and 2 bases, there was a span of 6 bases. The germline CDR1 and CDR2 sequences are SNHLY and FYNNEI. The CDR3 reads CASSDRYTDTQYF. The CDR3 nucleotides read TGTGCCAGCAGTGACAGATACACAGATACGCAGTATTTT.

This clone has more than one count but fewer than ten. The rearrangement links TRBV6-4 to TRBJ2-1, with D maybe TRBD2 (5 bases). From germline, CDR1 is MRHNA and CDR2 SNTAGT. V lost 0 bases and J 10 bases, leaving 13 bases between the germline ends. CDR3 length: 14 amino acids. Here the CDR3 reads CASSDSEQPGEQFF. CDR3 coding DNA: TGTGCCAGCAGTGACTCTGAACAGCCGGGAGAGCAGTTCTTC.

The rearrangement uses TRBV11-3 and TRBJ2-1, with D possibly matching TRBD2 (5 bases). The CDR3 runs 13 residues. Germline V CDR1 and CDR2: SGHNT, YENEEA. Trimming left V 0 bases short and J 10 bases short, with 10 bases between. The CDR3 bases are TGTGCCAGCAGCTTAGATAGCGTCGGGGAGCAGTTCTTC. Protein: CASSLDSVGEQFF.

CDR3: CASSISGHWSYEQYF. CDR3 nucleotide sequence: TGTGCCAGTAGTATATCGGGACACTGGAGCTACGAGCAGTACTTC. The rearrangement joins TRBV19 to TRBJ2-7; tentatively, D is TRBD1 (6 bases). The V and J ends lost 2 bases and 3 bases respectively, with 14 bases between them. The CDR3 contains 15 residues. The germline V gene has CDR1 LNHDA and CDR2 SQIVND (reference sequence).

This clone came up once. The V call is TRBV10-3, the J call TRBJ1-1; 10 bases line up with TRBD1. The CDR3 is 14 amino acids. The V gene end was trimmed by 8 bases and the J gene end by 1 base; junction bases not matched to a gene: 4. Germline loops: CDR1 ENHRY, CDR2 SYGVKD. In DNA, the CDR3 is TGTGCCATCCGACAGGGGGCCGGGAACACTGAAGCTTTCTTT. This encodes CAIRQGAGNTEAFF.

This chain connects TRBV7-2 to TRBJ1-1, with TRBD1 matching over 7 bases. Germline CDR1 SGHTA, CDR2 FQGNSA. This CDR3 is built from 13 residues. V lost 5 bases, J lost 8 bases, and 8 bases stayed unmatched. The CDR3 DNA is TGTGCCAGCAGCCTCTGGACAGGCGTCGAAGCTTTCTTT. As protein: CASSLWTGVEAFF.

The gene calls are TRBV7-3 and TRBJ1-6; weak D call: TRBD1 (5 bases). Between the trimmed V and J ends, which lost 2 bases and 4 bases, there was a span of 18 bases. The length of the CDR3 is 18 residues. CDR1 is SGHTA, CDR2 FQGTGA, per germline. CDR3 DNA sequence: TGTGCCAGCAGCTTATACGGAGGGGATGGACGGTATAATTCACCCCTCCACTTT. Amino acid sequence: CASSLYGGDGRYNSPLHF.

The chain recombines TRBV5-1 with TRBJ1-4; weak D call: TRBD1 (5 bases). The CDR3 has 15 amino acids. The germline gives CDR1 SGHRS, CDR2 YFSETQ. Trimming stripped 2 bases from V and 2 bases from J, with 10 bases between. Here the CDR3 DNA reads TGCGCCAGCAGCTTTTCTGGGGGGACTAATGAAAAACTGTTTTTT. Translation: CASSFSGGTNEKLFF.

The chain combines TRBV2 with TRBJ2-3, with TRBD2 matching 9 bases. Germline assignment: CDR1 SNHLY and CDR2 FYNNEI. The trim removed 3 bases at V and 0 bases at J, leaving 13 bases unmatched. The CDR3 runs 19 residues. The DNA for the CDR3 is TGTGCCAGCAGTGATGGTTCTAGCGGGGAATACTATAGCACAGATACGCAGTATTTT. Translated, it gives CASSDGSSGEYYSTDTQYF.

The chain carries TRBV10-3 and TRBJ1-2; D is perhaps TRBD1 (5 bases). V was shortened by 10 bases and J by 3 bases, with 15 bases between the two germline ends. The length of the CDR3 is 13 residues. From germline, CDR1 is ENHRY and CDR2 SYGVKD. The CDR3 DNA reads as TGTGCCACCCGTTTAGGACAAGACTATGGCTACACCTTC. Translated, it gives CATRLGQDYGYTF.